These 3 T cell receptor beta chains came from one sample sequenced in a study of T cells in Graves' hyperthyroidism and ophthalmopathy. Researchers took RNA transcripts and amplified the TCR beta CDR3 regions from them. HTBI primers drove first-round RT-PCR of the TCR CDR3. TCRdb re-derived calls from the multiplex PCR reads in MiXCR, one entry per CDR3 protein. The profile shows about 740,000 distinct CDR3 sequences, 12% to 15% of them singletons. The specimen sequenced was blood. Receptors were obtained from a woman younger than 35 with Graves' hyperthyroidism.

This clonotype has ten or more counts. The rearrangement joins TRBV3-1 to TRBJ2-1; 7 nucleotides line up with TRBD2. This CDR3 has 15 residues. Germline V gene data show CDR1 as LGHDT and CDR2 as YNNKEL (reference sequence). The V gene end was trimmed by 0 bases and the J gene end by 8 bases; junction bases not matched to a gene: 7. CDR3 coding DNA: TGTGCCAGCAGCCAAGACAGGGCTAGCGGAGATGAGCAGTTCTTC. Translated, it gives CASSQDRASGDEQFF.

This clonotype was found many times. This sequence joins TRBV11-3 and TRBJ2-7; the D gene is possibly TRBD1 (5 bases). Trimming shortened V by 7 bases and J by 0 bases, and 13 bases separated the two germline ends. Germline assignment: CDR1 SGHNT and CDR2 YENEEA. The CDR3 has 14 amino acids. The CDR3 spells CASTQDGSSYEQYF. As DNA, the CDR3 is TGTGCCAGCACACAGGACGGTTCCTCCTACGAGCAGTACTTC.

This clonotype was observed a few times. This chain's CDR3 is CASRRRRIMDTQYF. The CDR3 nucleotides read TGTGCCAGCAGACGCCGGAGAATCATGGATACGCAGTATTTT. The rearrangement joins TRBV6-2 or TRBV6-3 to TRBJ2-3; no definite D call. The germline gives CDR1 MNHEY, CDR2 SVGEGT. V gave up 6 bases and J gave up 6 bases, with 16 bases separating them. The CDR3 contains 14 residues.